This TCR beta chain was identified in a study of blood T cell repertoires in COVID-19. Across the whole study: The origin of the acute and convalescent COVID-19 samples was the United States, Italy and Spain.

The germline V gene has CDR1 MDHEN and CDR2 SYDVKM. The CDR3 runs to 15 residues. Trimming stripped 6 bases from V and 4 bases from J, with 19 bases between. In the authors' workflow: Estimation of nucleated cell counts was performed using reference gene primer amplification. Assay: immunoSEQ multiplex PCR; the TCRdb copy retains only in-frame clones and omits some. V, J and clone size are taken as reported in that table, and D and trimming were inferred from the DNA itself. Among approximately 200,000 clones listed, roughly 84% were seen once. Sequencing used peripheral blood. This clonotype originated in a man in his fifties or sixties who had recovered from COVID-19. V and J are TRBV28 and TRBJ2-7; tentative D call: TRBD1 (5 bases). This CDR3 reads CASSTTARGGYEQYF. DNA for the CDR3: TGTGCCAGCAGCACGACAGCAAGAGGCGGATACGAGCAGTACTTC.